This T cell receptor beta chain was identified in a study of blood T cell repertoires in COVID-19 (TCRdb year 2020). Context from the whole study: Samples covering the acute and convalescent phases of COVID-19 were provided by collaborators in the United States, Italy and Spain. The prospective study material was composed of cDNA or gDNA derived from T cells, B-cell-depleted T cells, or PBMCs. Subjects who had been exposed to COVID-19, were actively infected with it, or had recovered from it provided the deeply sampled blood TCRbeta repertoires that made up the dataset. The repertoires were made available in a free public database intended to serve as a resource for research on the immune response to SARS-CoV-2. The samples were drawn from the first 160 participants of the ongoing ImmuneRACE study and from under 1,500 subjects provided by 6 global collaborators. A de-identified subject ID, COVID-19 status, age in years and sex were almost always included in the sample metadata. HLA class I and class II types, where available, came from metadata supplied by the sample provider rather than from assay-based typing. The investigation overall reported the following: The quantity of clinical and demographic metadata differed by source and by participant and was supplied without curation.

The immunoSEQ Assay, a bias-controlled multiplex PCR, was used to amplify TCRbeta CDR3 regions from genomic DNA. As for the authors' bioinformatics: The number of nucleated cells in each sample was estimated from the amplification of reference gene primers within the assay. To quantify the absolute abundance of each unique TCRbeta CDR3 rearrangement, sequence reads were collapsed and filtered. For each sample, productive Simpson clonality was calculated as the square root of Simpson's diversity index across productive rearrangements. TCRdb limited this immuneACCESS table to in-frame rearrangements with V and J called. A share of clones is missing; checked studies link under half to unresolved V genes, and the rest is unexplained. V and J calls plus clone size are reproduced from that table; the DNA served to infer D and trimming. For this sample there are about 400,000 clones; over 85% appear just once. Less than 2% of the sample is held by the ten biggest clonotypes.

Note on this clone: The target of this receptor is not known. Qualities for individual bases were not recorded, and no much larger clone is one base off.

In the prospective study, participants were 18 to 89 years old, resided in about two dozen geographic areas of the United States, and were enrolled through a virtual design. In the prospective study, participants were assigned to cohorts based on the clinical history participants reported in a screening survey and a study questionnaire. For ImmuneRACE Cohort 3, a participant was defined as recovered based on two consecutive negative NP/OP PCR tests, clearance by a healthcare professional, or resolution of symptoms. Mobile phlebotomists in the prospective study collected whole blood, serum and a nasopharyngeal or oropharyngeal swab from every participant. Participants in the prospective study had the option to provide additional blood draws and questionnaires over a roughly two-month period. Prospective study blood samples were shipped either frozen or at room temperature before DNA extraction.

This clonotype was obtained from a woman in her twenties or thirties who had recovered from COVID-19. The sequencing input was PBMCs or T cells enriched from blood (not recorded which).

CDR3 region: CASGLARGAGKYNEQFF. At the DNA level, the sequence is TGTGCTAGTGGTTTGGCCAGGGGGGCGGGGAAATACAATGAGCAGTTCTTC. Recombination linked TRBV12-5 to TRBJ2-1; the D segment could be TRBD1, given 7 matching bases. The germline V gene gives CDR1 as LGHNT and CDR2 as FRNRAP. The CDR3 spans 17 residues, from the cysteine through the phenylalanine. Only the CDR3 part of the read is kept: 51 bases, read in frame from the first base. The germline ends are 17 bases apart after V is trimmed by 1 base and J by 4 bases.